This note documents a single T cell receptor beta chain sequence. Its matching antigen is unknown. This sample is part of a study of regulatory T cells in long-lasting Graves disease. Through Arm-PCR of CDR3 regions and iRepertoire HTBI primers, TCR beta libraries were built. TCRdb fed the multiplex PCR reads into MiXCR, producing one record per CDR3 protein. Counted here are approximately 380,000 distinct CDR3 sequences, more than 20% occurring once; the ten biggest clones make up more than 20%. The time point denotes: persistent/refractory GD, antithyroid drugs over 5 years with positive TRAb. Extracted RNA from PBMCs served as the source of the TCR library. Patients hailed from an endocrinology department in Xi'an, China. Overall study results and limits: Gene preferences differed: TRBV28, TRBJ1-2, TRBJ2-5 in persistent cases.

The CDR3 extends over 13 amino acids. Looked up from germline, CDR1 is LNHDA and CDR2 is SQIVND (reference sequence). The V gene lost 10 bases and the J gene lost 7 bases, with 20 bases spanning the gap. The gene calls are TRBV19 and TRBJ2-7; D assignment may be TRBD1 or TRBD2 (5 bases each). The source of this sequence is a female donor with Graves disease. Sequenced here: peripheral blood mononuclear cells (PBMCs), sampled when the disease was refractory, from a patient treated with antithyroid drugs. The CDR3 DNA is TGTGCCACCTCCGGGACGTCCTTCCGGGAGCAGTACTTC. Residues: CATSGTSFREQYF.